This T cell receptor (beta chain) is from a study of T-cell memory formation after mild COVID-19. One entry per CDR3 protein, called by TCRdb with MiXCR from the 5' RACE reads. This table has about 340,000 distinct CDR3 sequences, 10% to 15% appearing once. Germline CDR1 reads MGHRA; CDR2 reads YSYEKL. This CDR3 is 17 amino acids long. V was pared by 1 base and J by 2 bases, with 11 bases of the junction left unmatched. The chain couples TRBV4-1 to TRBJ2-7, with 7 nucleotides matching TRBD2. The sample comprised PBMCs or a T cell subset sorted from them (not recorded which). This receptor was taken from a young man who had mild COVID-19 (a few samples of this study predate the infection). Cell type and time point are not known. In DNA form, the CDR3 reads TGCGCCAGCAGCCAAGGTTGGTGGATGGGGGGGACCTACGAGCAGTACTTC. It is translated as CASSQGWWMGGTYEQYF.